A single sample is the source of the 21 T cell receptor beta chains below, sequenced in a study of T cells in narcolepsy. TCRdb's copy holds only in-frame clones and misses some; the assay was immunoSEQ multiplex PCR. The sample includes fewer than 40,000 clones, around 84% of them seen just once. Sample: memory (CD45RA-) CD4+ T cells from blood. The source of these receptors is a human donor in good health.

The chain carries TRBV30 and TRBJ1-5; the D is unclear. The V end lost 2 bases, the J end lost 3 bases, and 8 bases lay between the germline ends. Per germline, CDR1 GTSNPN and CDR2 SVGIG (reference sequence). The CDR3 consists of 13 residues. The CDR3 DNA reads TGTGCCTGGAGTCGGAGCACCAATCAGCCCCAGCATTTT. Translating gives CAWSRSTNQPQHF.

The rearrangement joins TRBV5-1 to TRBJ1-4; maybe TRBD1 (6 bases). This CDR3 has 15 residues. Germline assignment: CDR1 SGHRS and CDR2 YFSETQ. Trimming took 3 bases from V and 5 from J, leaving 14 bases between them. The CDR3 protein is CASSSGQPLNEKLFF. CDR3 DNA sequence: TGCGCCAGCAGCTCCGGACAGCCACTCAATGAAAAACTGTTTTTT.

The J gene is TRBJ2-4, the V gene TRBV18; TRBD1 agrees at 10 bases. With 2 bases clipped from V and 1 base from J, the junction kept 14 bases outside the gene matches. The CDR3 spans 20 residues. Germline loops: CDR1 KGHSH, CDR2 LQKENI. Written as DNA, the CDR3 is TGTGCCAGCTCACCAGGGACAGGGGCCGCGGGAGGCCAGGCCAAAAACATTCAGTACTTC. Translating gives CASSPGTGAAGGQAKNIQYF.

The CDR3 here is CASSIALIAGGPQHF. CDR3 in DNA: TGTGCCAGTAGTATAGCCCTGATCGCGGGGGGTCCCCAGCATTTT. J is TRBJ1-5 and V is TRBV19; the D gene is possibly TRBD1 (5 bases). V was clipped by 1 base and J by 10 bases, with 17 bases between them. Germline V gives CDR1 LNHDA, CDR2 SQIVND (reference sequence). This CDR3 is 15 amino acids long.

This clone occurred a few times. This sequence joins TRBV19 and TRBJ1-1; the D gene is possibly TRBD1 (6 bases). Germline values: CDR1 LNHDA, CDR2 SQIVND (reference sequence). The germline V and J ends were trimmed by 6 bases and 8 bases, with 16 bases remaining between them. This CDR3 is 13 amino acids long. CDR3 in amino acids: CASRRTVVEEAFF. CDR3 bases: TGTGCCAGTAGACGGACAGTTGTTGAAGAAGCTTTCTTT.

A word on this clone: This CDR3 is also generated by other DNA sequences in the sample. The rearrangement uses TRBV2 and TRBJ1-1, with TRBD1 as a possible D gene (5 bases). The V gene's germline CDR1 is SNHLY and CDR2 FYNNEI. The CDR3 is 14 amino acids. Trimming removed 6 bases at V and 0 bases at J, with 11 bases between. The CDR3 nucleotides are TGTGCCAGCAGGGAGGGACGGATGAACACTGAAGCTTTCTTT. It is translated as CASREGRMNTEAFF.

The gene calls are TRBV9 and TRBJ2-5; 8 bases match TRBD2. Germline V gives CDR1 SGDLS, CDR2 YYNGEE. CDR3 length: 14 residues. Trimming took 3 bases from V and 5 from J; bases not matched to a gene: 6. DNA of the CDR3: TGTGCCAGCAGCGGAGCGGGAGAGGTCGAGACCCAGTACTTC. It yields the protein CASSGAGEVETQYF.

The chain carries TRBV5-1 and TRBJ1-1; a possible D gene is TRBD1 (6 bases). Trimming removed 3 bases at V and 7 bases at J, with 22 bases between. The germline V gene has CDR1 SGHRS and CDR2 YFSETQ. The CDR3 runs 16 residues. This CDR3 reads CASSSSLQQGIVEAFF. The CDR3 DNA reads as TGCGCCAGCAGCTCCTCACTACAACAGGGAATTGTTGAAGCTTTCTTT. The full variable domain, completed using reference TRBV5-1 and TRBJ1-1, is KAGVTQTPRYLIKTRGQQVTLSCSPISGHRSVSWYQQTPGQGLQFLFEYFSETQRNKGNFPGRFSGRQFSNSRSEMNVSTLELGDSALYLCASSSSLQQGIVEAFFGQGTRLTVV.

This sequence joins TRBV4-2 and TRBJ1-5; TRBD1 agrees at 7 bases. The V gene end was trimmed by 2 bases and the J gene end by 5 bases; junction bases not matched to a gene: 3. The CDR3 covers 14 residues. Germline-derived CDR1 and CDR2 are LGHNA and YNFKEQ. The CDR3 DNA reads TGTGCCAGCAGCCAATCAGGGGGGGATCAGCCCCAGCATTTT. Translating gives CASSQSGGDQPQHF.

V is TRBV30 and J is TRBJ1-3; TRBD1 matches 9 bases. The V segment lost 5 bases and the J segment 1 base; nucleotides outside the gene matches: 12. The CDR3 is made up of 17 amino acids. Germline V gene data show CDR1 as GTSNPN and CDR2 as SVGIG (reference sequence). CDR3 sequence: CAWLQGQGLGSGNTIYF. CDR3 coding DNA: TGTGCCTGGTTGCAGGGACAGGGTTTAGGTTCTGGAAACACCATATATTTT.

This clone occurred a few times. The chain recombines TRBV29-1 with TRBJ2-2; the match to TRBD1 covers 8 bases. V shed 6 bases, J shed 4 bases, and the junction held 7 bases outside the gene matches. The germline CDR1 and CDR2 sequences are SQVTM and ANQGSEA. The CDR3 spans 14 residues. The CDR3 DNA reads as TGCAGCGTGGGGCGACAGGGGAGCACCGGGGAGCTGTTTTTT. This gives the protein CSVGRQGSTGELFF.

The count of this clone is one. The J gene is TRBJ1-4, the V gene TRBV5-1; TRBD1 is a possible D gene (6 bases). V dropped 3 bases and J dropped 2 bases, with 17 bases sitting between them. The CDR3 loop spans 17 amino acids. Germline V gene sequence: CDR1 SGHRS, CDR2 YFSETQ. CDR3 sequence: CASSSMPNRATNEKLFF. The CDR3 region has the DNA TGCGCCAGCAGCTCGATGCCTAACAGGGCTACTAATGAAAAACTGTTTTTT.

This sequence joins TRBV18 and TRBJ2-5; D is unclear. Trimming stripped 5 bases from V and 3 bases from J, with 13 bases between. Germline V gene lookup returns CDR1 KGHSH and CDR2 LQKENI. This CDR3 spans 14 amino acids. The chain's CDR3 is CASSSQSFKETQYF. In DNA, the CDR3 is TGTGCCAGCTCATCCCAAAGTTTCAAAGAGACCCAGTACTTC.

The chain couples TRBV4-2 to TRBJ2-1; 8 bases line up with TRBD2. The CDR3 is made up of 17 amino acids. The junction had 11 bases not matched to a gene; V was cut back by 0 bases and J by 7 bases. CDR1 and CDR2 (germline): LGHNA, YNFKEQ. The CDR3 DNA reads as TGTGCCAGCAGCCAAGACGGGGGGGGGCCGCCGTGGAATGAGCAGTTCTTC. Protein product: CASSQDGGGPPWNEQFF.

This clone showed up just a few times. This chain connects TRBV11-2 to TRBJ2-1; no clear D gene. Germline CDR1 is SGHAT and CDR2 is FQNNGV. The CDR3 totals 14 residues. The germline V and J ends were trimmed by 5 bases and 3 bases, with 11 bases remaining between them. The CDR3 protein is CASSRSGYYNEQFF. DNA of the CDR3: TGTGCCAGCAGCCGGAGTGGGTACTACAATGAGCAGTTCTTC. Supplemented by reference TRBV11-2 and TRBJ2-1, the full variable domain reads EAGVAQSPRYKIIEKRQSVAFWCNPISGHATLYWYQQILGQGPKLLIQFQNNGVVDDSQLPKDRFSAERLKGVDSTLKIQPAKLEDSAVYLCASSRSGYYNEQFFGPGTRLTVL.

V gene TRBV6-1 combines with J gene TRBJ2-7; a possible D gene is TRBD1 (6 bases). Germline V gene data show CDR1 as MNHNS and CDR2 as SASEGT. V dropped 0 bases and J dropped 6 bases, with 9 bases sitting between them. This CDR3 has 13 amino acids. The CDR3 DNA follows: TGTGCCAGCAGTGAAGCCAGGGGTTCCGAGCAGTACTTC. Translating it yields CASSEARGSEQYF.

The chain joins TRBV5-1 to TRBJ2-1; a weak D match, TRBD2 (5 bases). In germline, CDR1 is SGHRS, CDR2 YFSETQ. The ends were cut back, 3 bases at V and 5 bases at J, with 18 bases in the middle. CDR3 length: 16 amino acids. For the CDR3, the DNA is TGCGCCAGCAGCTCCATCCTAAACGGACTGAACAATGAGCAGTTCTTC. Its protein is CASSSILNGLNNEQFF.

The CDR3 DNA sequence: TGCGCCAGCAGCTTGAGGGGAAGGGAGGGTGAAGCTTTCTTT. Protein sequence: CASSLRGREGEAFF. The chain has TRBV5-1 and TRBJ1-1; possibly TRBD1 for D (5 bases). Trimming took 1 base from V and 7 from J, leaving 14 bases between them. This CDR3 contains 14 residues. The V gene's germline CDR1 is SGHRS and CDR2 YFSETQ.

CDR3 in amino acids: CASSARQGLHEQFF. CDR3 nucleotides: TGTGCCAGCAGTGCCCGACAGGGGTTGCATGAGCAGTTCTTC. The chain carries TRBV6-1 and TRBJ2-1, with 8 positions matching TRBD1. Trimming took 4 bases from V and 8 from J; bases not matched to a gene: 7. Germline-derived CDR1 and CDR2 are MNHNS and SASEGT. The CDR3 has 14 amino acids.

V usage is TRBV7-2 and J usage is TRBJ2-5; TRBD1 matches 8 bases. Losses at the gene ends were 5 bases for V and 5 bases for J; bases not matched to a gene: 7. In germline, CDR1 is SGHTA, CDR2 FQGNSA. CDR3 size: 14 residues. The CDR3 region has the DNA TGTGCCAGCAGCCCGAGGACAGGGCGTGAGACCCAGTACTTC. Protein product: CASSPRTGRETQYF.

As concerns this clone: The junction shows a germline mismatch at one end, possibly a read error. DNA of the CDR3: TGTGCCAGCAGGTACTCGATTAGGGGGTTGGACACTGAAGCTTTCTTT. Translation: CASRYSIRGLDTEAFF. V and J are TRBV6-5 and TRBJ1-1; weak D call: TRBD1 (6 bases). CDR1 and CDR2 (germline): MNHEY, SVGAGI. The CDR3 is made up of 16 amino acids.